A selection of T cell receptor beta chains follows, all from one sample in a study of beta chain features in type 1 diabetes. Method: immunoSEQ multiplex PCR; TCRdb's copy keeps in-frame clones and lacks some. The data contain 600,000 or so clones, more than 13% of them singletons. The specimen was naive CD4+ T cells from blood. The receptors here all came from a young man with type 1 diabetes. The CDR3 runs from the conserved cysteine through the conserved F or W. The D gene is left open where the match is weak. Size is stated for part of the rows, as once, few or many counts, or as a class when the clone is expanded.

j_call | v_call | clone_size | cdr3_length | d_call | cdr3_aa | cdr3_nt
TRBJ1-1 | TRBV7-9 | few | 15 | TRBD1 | CASSLTGTGGEEAFF | TGTGCCAGCAGCTTAACCGGGACAGGGGGAGAAGAGGCTTTCTTT
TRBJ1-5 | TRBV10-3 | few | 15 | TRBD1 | CAIQGAQGGNQPQHF | TGTGCCATCCAGGGGGCTCAGGGAGGCAATCAGCCCCAGCATTTT
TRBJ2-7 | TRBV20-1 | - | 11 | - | CSAKGSYEQYF | TGCAGTGCCAAGGGCTCCTACGAGCAGTACTTC
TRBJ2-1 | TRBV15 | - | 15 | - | CATHPGRILNNEQFF | TGTGCCACGCACCCGGGACGAATCCTCAACAATGAGCAGTTCTTC
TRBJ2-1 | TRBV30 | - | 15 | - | CAWSVPPLLYNEQFF | TGTGCCTGGAGTGTACCCCCTCTCTTGTACAATGAGCAGTTCTTC
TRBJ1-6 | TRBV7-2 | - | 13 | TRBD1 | CAGGQGSNSPLHF | TGTGCCGGAGGACAGGGATCGAATTCACCCCTCCACTTT
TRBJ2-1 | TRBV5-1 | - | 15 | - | CASSLDGVSYNEQFF | TGCGCCAGCAGCTTGGATGGGGTATCCTACAATGAGCAGTTCTTC
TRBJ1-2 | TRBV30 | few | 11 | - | CAWSKTGGYTF | TGTGCCTGGAGTAAGACCGGCGGCTACACCTTC
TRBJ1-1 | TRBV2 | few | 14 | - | CASSERAGSTEAFF | TGTGCCAGCAGTGAACGGGCAGGCTCCACTGAAGCTTTCTTT
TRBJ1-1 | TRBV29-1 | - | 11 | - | CSVEGNTEAFF | TGCAGCGTAGAGGGGAACACTGAAGCTTTCTTT
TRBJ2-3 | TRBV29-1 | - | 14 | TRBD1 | CSVGQGESTDTQYF | TGCAGCGTTGGGCAGGGGGAGAGCACAGATACGCAGTATTTT
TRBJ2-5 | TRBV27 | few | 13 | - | CASSFLPGETQYF | TGTGCCAGCAGTTTCCTGCCTGGGGAGACCCAGTACTTC
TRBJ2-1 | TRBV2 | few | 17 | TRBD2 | CASRVGLAGGISNEQFF | TGTGCCAGCCGAGTGGGTCTAGCGGGGGGGATTTCAAATGAGCAGTTCTTC
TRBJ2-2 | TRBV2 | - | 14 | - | CASKFEGNTGELFF | TGTGCCAGCAAGTTCGAGGGAAACACCGGGGAGCTGTTTTTT
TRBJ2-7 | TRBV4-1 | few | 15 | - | CASSQPGVSPYEQYF | TGCGCCAGCAGCCAACCAGGGGTCTCGCCCTACGAGCAGTACTTC
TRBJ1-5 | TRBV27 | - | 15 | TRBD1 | CASSNRGGRNQPQHF | TGTGCCAGCAGTAACAGGGGTGGACGCAATCAGCCCCAGCATTTT
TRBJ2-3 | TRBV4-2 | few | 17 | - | CASSRLAVGVSTDTQYF | TGTGCCAGCAGCCGCCTGGCTGTAGGGGTAAGCACAGATACGCAGTATTTT
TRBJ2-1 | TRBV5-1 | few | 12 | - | CASSLVAFEQFF | TGCGCCAGCAGCTTGGTAGCGTTTGAGCAGTTCTTC
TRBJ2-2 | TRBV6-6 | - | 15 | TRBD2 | CASYPGGGNTGELFF | TGTGCCAGCTACCCGGGCGGGGGGAACACCGGGGAGCTGTTTTTT
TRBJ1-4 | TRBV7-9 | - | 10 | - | CASFSEKLFF | TGTGCCAGCTTCTCGGAAAAACTGTTTTTT
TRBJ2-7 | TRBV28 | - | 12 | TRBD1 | CASTTDREEQYF | TGTGCCAGCACCACCGACAGGGAAGAGCAGTACTTC
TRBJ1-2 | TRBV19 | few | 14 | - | CASSRTQGDYGYTF | TGTGCCAGCTCACGAACACAGGGTGACTATGGCTACACCTTC
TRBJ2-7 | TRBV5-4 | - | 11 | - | CASSTTYEQYF | TGTGCCAGCAGCACGACCTACGAGCAGTACTTC